This T cell receptor (beta chain) stems from a study of graft-versus-host responses after intestinal transplantation. Study summary: Anti-thymocyte globulin induction was given to all recipients, followed by tacrolimus and steroids for roughly 3 years.

In the case of this clone: Its target is unknown.

CDR1 is SGHTA, CDR2 FQGNSA, per germline. V lost 1 base and J 7 bases, leaving 11 bases between the germline ends. The CDR3 totals 14 residues. Using immunoSEQ multiplex PCR, the repertoire was profiled, and TCRdb retains in-frame clones only, with some absent. The sample has around 70,000 clones, approximately 88% seen once; the top ten hold roughly 2.6%. Material: unstimulated CD8+ T cells sorted from spleen or lymph node cells, obtained before intestinal transplant. This sequence joins TRBV7-2 and TRBJ2-1; D gene unclear. The source is a human donor who received an intestinal transplant. CDR3 sequence (DNA): TGTGCCAGCAGCTTAGAAGTTCGGTGGAATGAGCAGTTCTTC. Translation gives CASSLEVRWNEQFF. The complete variable domain, with remaining parts taken from reference TRBV7-2 and TRBJ2-1, reads GAGVSQSPSNKVTEKGKDVELRCDPISGHTALYWYRQSLGQGLEFLIYFQGNSAPDKSGLPSDRFSAERTGGSVSTLTIQRTQQEDSAVYLCASSLEVRWNEQFFGPGTRLTVL.